This T cell receptor (beta chain) was identified during a study of control samples from healthy donors and cancer patients (dated by TCRdb to about 2020). Receptors were amplified or captured by the immunoSEQ multiplex PCR assay. The table comes from immuneACCESS by way of TCRdb, which keeps in-frame sequences with V and J called. Part of the clones is missing from these tables; in studies checked, under half for an unresolved V gene and the rest for unknown reasons. Recorded for this sample are 90,000 to 100,000 clones; about 85% of them occurred a single time. Around 15% of the sample is taken by the ten largest. Trimming removed 4 bases from V and 8 bases from J, leaving 8 bases between the germline ends. Spanning cysteine to phenylalanine, the CDR3 consists of 10 amino acids. The read is trimmed to its CDR3 DNA, 30 bases read in frame from base 1. CDR1 DFQATT and CDR2 SNEGSKA were looked up in the germline V gene (reference sequence).

As to this clone: Its antigen remains undetermined. Within one base of it there is no much larger clone, and no base qualities were kept.

The clonotype comes from a woman in her 70s in good health. The sequence joins TRBV20-1 to TRBJ1-1; there is no confident call for the D gene. The sequenced sample was blood. The CDR3 reads as follows: CSAIHGEAFF. The nucleotides read TGCAGTGCTATTCACGGGGAAGCTTTCTTT.